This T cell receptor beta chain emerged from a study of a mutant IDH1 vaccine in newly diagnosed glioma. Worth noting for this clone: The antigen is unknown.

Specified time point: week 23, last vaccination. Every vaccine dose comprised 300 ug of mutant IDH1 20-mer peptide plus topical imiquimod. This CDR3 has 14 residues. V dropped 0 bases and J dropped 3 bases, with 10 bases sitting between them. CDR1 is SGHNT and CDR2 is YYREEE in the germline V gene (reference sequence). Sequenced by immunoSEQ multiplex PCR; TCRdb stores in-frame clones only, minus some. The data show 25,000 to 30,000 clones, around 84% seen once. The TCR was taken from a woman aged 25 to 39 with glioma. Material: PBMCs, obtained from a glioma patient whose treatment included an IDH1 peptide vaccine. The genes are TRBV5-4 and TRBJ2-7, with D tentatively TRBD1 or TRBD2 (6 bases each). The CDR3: CASSLEGGDYEQYF. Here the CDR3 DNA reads TGTGCCAGCAGCTTGGAGGGGGGCGACTACGAGCAGTACTTC. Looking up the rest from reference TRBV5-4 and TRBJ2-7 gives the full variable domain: ETGVTQSPTHLIKTRGQQVTLRCSSQSGHNTVSWYQQALGQGPQFIFQYYREEENGRGNFPPRFSGLQFPNYSSELNVNALELDDSALYLCASSLEGGDYEQYFGPGTRLTVT.